The sequence of this T cell receptor beta chain was determined in a study of CD8+ T cells in alopecia areata. Study results and caveats: An increase in clonality over normal scalp was evident in lesional scalp, especially alopecia totalis/universalis.

Sequencing used cDNA as its template, made by extracting RNA and reverse transcribing it. Only in-frame clones appear in the TCRdb table, and some are missing; sequencing was by immunoSEQ multiplex PCR. The repertoire has roughly 180,000 clones, about three fifths of them found once; the top ten carry 3% to 3.5%. Treatment reported: oral pan-JAK inhibitor, 5-10 mg twice daily. Those with alopecia areata gave lesional scalp punch biopsies and peripheral blood. The CDR3 is 13 residues long. Trimming pared 4 bases from V and 1 base from J, leaving 7 bases between. Germline V gene sequence: CDR1 PRHDT, CDR2 FYEKMQ (reference sequence). Comment on this clone: The antigen is not known.

The chain recombines TRBV13 with TRBJ1-2; a weak D match, TRBD1 (5 bases). This specimen was CD4+ T cells sorted from blood, taken at week 4, from a patient treated with tofacitinib. The origin of this receptor is a human donor with alopecia areata. CDR3 sequence reads: CASSSRVNYGYTF. CDR3 nucleotide sequence: TGTGCCAGCAGCTCCAGGGTTAACTATGGCTACACCTTC.